This T cell receptor beta chain was captured by sequencing in a study of T cell responses to AZD1222 COVID-19 vaccine (TCRdb year 2021). About the study as a whole: A total of approximately 250 trial participants underwent TCR sequencing, of whom around 210 had received two doses of AZD1222 and 26 had received two doses of the MenACWY control vaccine. Trial participants were enrolled by age into subgroups of 18-55, 56-69 and 70-plus years, and around 140, 26 and 57 TCR-sequenced participants, respectively, were included in these subgroups.

Results the study describes overall, beyond this receptor: After two AZD1222 doses, spike-specific TCR breadth and depth were significantly higher than at day 0 and than in MenACWY recipients. Because no day 14 peak-response samples were available, repertoires were characterized only after the peak T cell response. Participants were mostly white British, with more females than males. The authors suggested clonal diversity may have been underestimated. Conclusions about previously exposed vaccinees are limited, since just 5 or 6 AZD1222 recipients were seropositive for SARS-CoV-2 at baseline. Vaccine-associated CD4 TCRs spanned the whole spike protein, with dominant responses in regions 160-218 and 743-854. Reportedly, close to half of the unique spike-specific TCRs recognized epitopes lying outside the regions that are mutated in the B.1.351 and B.1.1.7 variants. In the small 56-69-year group, the increase in depth fell short of significance, most likely because of low power.

Spanning cysteine to phenylalanine, the CDR3 consists of 15 amino acids. The read is trimmed to its CDR3 DNA, 45 bases read in frame from base 1. The CDR1 and CDR2 encoded by the germline V gene are MNHEY and SVGAGI. Germline trimming: 5 bases from V, 2 bases from J; junction bases outside gene matches: 9. The CDR3 regions of human TCRbeta chains were subjected to immunosequencing. Per the original workflow: Repertoire TCRs were matched against a reference library of SARS-CoV-2-specific TCRs generated with the MIRA antigen-specificity platform. Breadth meant the fraction of unique TCRs that were SARS-CoV-2-associated, whereas depth meant the fraction of total T cells that were SARS-CoV-2-associated. Using the MIRA data, each spike-specific TCR was mapped to the spike region that the TCR reacts to and placed in a CD4 or CD8 class. Log10-transformed breadth and depth values were compared by one-way ANOVA with Sidak's multiple comparisons tests. TCRdb retrieved this table from immuneACCESS and kept in-frame rearrangements only. Not all clones are present; in checked studies, unresolved V genes account for under half, and no reason is known for the remainder. V and J calls and clone size come straight from that table; D and trimming were deduced from the DNA. This sample is represented by 180,000 or so clones; more than 70% of them were singletons. Roughly 26% of the sample is held by the ten biggest clonotypes.

This specimen's time point label, interpreted: about 28 days (+/-7) after the second vaccine dose. AZD1222 recipients with second doses at about 4 weeks or about 12 weeks were pooled, because spike-specific TCR depth and breadth did not differ between schedules. Vaccinee samples were obtained from the UK trials COV001 and COV002, which included a single-blind randomized controlled phase 2/3 trial of AZD1222 (ChAdOx1 nCoV-19) in healthy adults. For TCRbeta chain sequencing, PBMC samples were collected from trial participants at day 0 and at day 28 after the second dose. This clone was found once. The specificity of this receptor is unknown. Within one base of it there is no much larger clone, and no base qualities were kept.

Sample: peripheral blood, taken 28 days after the second AZD1222 dose. Recombination linked TRBV6-5 to TRBJ2-7, with 7 bases aligning to TRBD2. The receptor's source is an adult who received the AZD1222 COVID-19 vaccine. CDR3 region: CASSPGLAAPYEQYF. The sequence in DNA is TGTGCCAGCAGTCCGGGGCTAGCGGCCCCCTACGAGCAGTACTTC.